These 30 T cell receptor beta chains came from one sample sequenced in a study of OX40 agonist ivuxolimab in advanced cancers. Sequencing was performed with immunoSEQ multiplex PCR; in TCRdb, only in-frame clones are kept and a portion is missing. The table lists over 70,000 clones, roughly 89% of them singletons. Sequenced here: CD4+ or CD8+ T cells sorted from blood, sampled in a trial of the OX40 agonist ivuxolimab. These TCRs come from an adult with an advanced solid tumor such as melanoma, head and neck, liver or kidney cancer.

The rearrangement joins TRBV5-1 to TRBJ1-3; no firm D call. The CDR3 covers 15 residues. The V gene's germline CDR1 is SGHRS and CDR2 YFSETQ. Deletions cut 2 bases from V and 0 bases from J, with 9 bases between. CDR3 bases: TGCGCCAGCAGCTTAGAACGGAGCTCTGGAAACACCATATATTTT. Translated, it gives CASSLERSSGNTIYF.

The gene calls are TRBV18 and TRBJ1-6, with 7 nucleotides matching TRBD1. The trim removed 2 bases at V and 9 bases at J, leaving 4 bases unmatched. The length of the CDR3 is 14 residues. Germline V gene lookup returns CDR1 KGHSH and CDR2 LQKENI. The CDR3 loop is CASSPETGSSPLHF. CDR3 DNA: TGTGCCAGCTCACCAGAGACAGGGAGTTCACCCCTCCACTTT.

This chain uses TRBV18 with TRBJ1-1, with unresolved D. V was clipped by 4 bases and J by 4 bases, with 16 bases between them. Germline CDR1 is KGHSH and CDR2 is LQKENI. The length of the CDR3 is 15 residues. The CDR3 DNA reads as TGTGCCAGCTCACTCCCTGCTCAAGGTTCCACTGAAGCTTTCTTT. Protein product: CASSLPAQGSTEAFF.

V and J are TRBV5-1 and TRBJ2-7, with 12 nucleotides matching TRBD1. This CDR3 spans 15 amino acids. V dropped 1 base and J dropped 6; count of bases not matched to a gene: 5. Germline assignment: CDR1 SGHRS and CDR2 YFSETQ. This CDR3 is CASSLRDRGQSEQYF. CDR3 coding DNA: TGCGCCAGCAGCTTGAGGGACAGGGGGCAGAGCGAGCAGTACTTC.

CDR3 coding DNA: TGTGCCAGCAGCTTGGGACGGGGCCCTGAAGCTTTCTTT. Amino acids: CASSLGRGPEAFF. The V and J genes are TRBV5-8 and TRBJ1-1; D is possibly TRBD1 (5 bases). Trimming pared 0 bases from V and 6 bases from J, leaving 9 bases between. The V gene's germline CDR1 is SGHTS and CDR2 YDEGEE. The CDR3 loop spans 13 amino acids.

V and J are TRBV19 and TRBJ1-1; TRBD1 is a possible D gene (5 bases). This CDR3 has 15 residues. The germline V gene encodes CDR1 LNHDA and CDR2 SQIVND (reference sequence). Trimming shortened V by 4 bases and J by 1 base, and 13 bases separated the two germline ends. In nucleotides, the CDR3 is TGTGCCAGTAGTAGCCGGGACGCCTCGAACACTGAAGCTTTCTTT. Amino acid sequence: CASSSRDASNTEAFF. The whole variable domain, remainder taken from reference TRBV19 and TRBJ1-1, is DGGITQSPKYLFRKEGQNVTLSCEQNLNHDAMYWYRQDPGQGLRLIYYSQIVNDFQKGDIAEGYSVSREKKESFPLTVTSAQKNPTAFYLCASSSRDASNTEAFFGQGTRLTVV.

The chain carries TRBV19 and TRBJ1-2; TRBD1 is a possible D gene (5 bases). This CDR3 is 16 amino acids long. V gave up 0 bases and J gave up 4 bases, with 15 bases separating them. Germline lookup yields CDR1 LNHDA and CDR2 SQIVND (reference sequence). The CDR3 sequence: CASSIEAALRGYGYTF. The CDR3 DNA reads as TGTGCCAGTAGTATAGAAGCGGCCCTGAGGGGCTATGGCTACACCTTC.

The chain uses TRBV5-1 and TRBJ1-1, with D possibly being TRBD1 (5 bases). The CDR3 covers 15 residues. V lost 3 bases to trimming and J lost 0 bases, with 12 bases between them. In germline, CDR1 is SGHRS, CDR2 YFSETQ. CDR3 nucleotide sequence: TGCGCCAGCAGCTCTGGGACGGACATGAACACTGAAGCTTTCTTT. Translated: CASSSGTDMNTEAFF.

The chain is built from TRBV29-1 and TRBJ1-1, with a tentative D call TRBD1 (6 bases). Trimming shortened V by 4 bases and J by 4 bases, and 19 bases separated the two germline ends. This CDR3 comprises 15 residues. From germline, CDR1 is SQVTM and CDR2 ANQGSEA. The CDR3 spells CSVGGQGLFGTEAFF. The CDR3 DNA sequence: TGCAGCGTTGGCGGGCAGGGGTTATTTGGCACTGAAGCTTTCTTT.

The chain employs TRBV2 and TRBJ1-6; no definite D call. Germline CDR1 reads SNHLY; CDR2 reads FYNNEI. The CDR3 extends over 15 amino acids. Trimming stripped 6 bases from V and 0 bases from J, with 9 bases between. DNA of the CDR3: TGTGCCAGCAGACAAATAAGCTCCTATAATTCACCCCTCCACTTT. Translated, it gives CASRQISSYNSPLHF. The variable domain in full, completed from reference TRBV2 and TRBJ1-6, reads EPEVTQTPSHQVTQMGQEVILRCVPISNHLYFYWYRQILGQKVEFLVSFYNNEISEKSEIFDDQFSVERPDGSNFTLKIRSTKLEDSAMYFCASRQISSYNSPLHFGNGTRLTVT.

J is TRBJ2-2 and V is TRBV18, with unresolved D. CDR1 and CDR2 (germline): KGHSH, LQKENI. This CDR3 has 15 residues. Trimming shortened V by 3 bases and J by 7 bases, and 15 bases separated the two germline ends. The CDR3 DNA reads as TGTGCCAGCTCACCTGAGCAGTCCCCCAGCGGGGAGCTGTTTTTT. Protein: CASSPEQSPSGELFF. Full variable domain (remainder filled in from reference TRBV18 and TRBJ2-2): NAGVMQNPRHLVRRRGQEARLRCSPMKGHSHVYWYRQLPEEGLKFMVYLQKENIIDESGMPKERFSAEFPKEGPSILRIQQVVRGDSAAYFCASSPEQSPSGELFFGEGSRLTVL.

V and J are TRBV5-6 and TRBJ2-1; D may be TRBD2 (5 bases). V was clipped by 4 bases and J by 2 bases, with 13 bases between them. The CDR3 totals 15 residues. Germline V gives CDR1 SGHDT, CDR2 YYEEEE. CDR3 DNA sequence: TGTGCCAGCAGCGAGAGGGTTACCCCCTACAATGAGCAGTTCTTC. Amino acid sequence: CASSERVTPYNEQFF.

This chain joins TRBV6-5 and TRBJ2-7; D not resolved. Germline CDR1 and CDR2: MNHEY and SVGAGI. Trimming took off 6 bases at V and 2 bases at J, with 14 bases between the two ends. The CDR3 sequence is 14 residues long. The CDR3 nucleotides read TGTGCCAGCAGGCCGGTTGGCCCACCCTACGAGCAGTACTTC. Translation: CASRPVGPPYEQYF.

The chain is built from TRBV29-1 and TRBJ1-4; 7 bases are a match to TRBD1. Germline lookup yields CDR1 SQVTM and CDR2 ANQGSEA. CDR3 length: 12 amino acids. The V segment lost 4 bases and the J segment 7 bases; nucleotides outside the gene matches: 3. CDR3 region: CSVGTGREKLFF. The CDR3 nucleotides are TGCAGCGTTGGGACAGGACGTGAAAAACTGTTTTTT.

This chain uses TRBV2 with TRBJ2-3, with TRBD1 as a possible D gene (6 bases). V was shortened by 4 bases and J by 4 bases, with 9 bases between the two germline ends. The CDR3 totals 13 residues. Germline V lookup: CDR1 SNHLY, CDR2 FYNNEI. In nucleotides, the CDR3 is TGTGCCAGCAGTGGGTCAGGGGCAGATACGCAGTATTTT. This gives the protein CASSGSGADTQYF.

V gene TRBV6-5 combines with J gene TRBJ1-5, with D possibly matching TRBD1 (5 bases). Between the trimmed V and J ends, which lost 5 bases and 3 bases, there was a span of 11 bases. The CDR3 consists of 14 residues. Germline V CDR1 and CDR2: MNHEY, SVGAGI. The CDR3 DNA reads TGTGCCAGCAGTGACGGCAGGGTCAATCAGCCCCAGCATTTT. Residues: CASSDGRVNQPQHF.

The genes are TRBV6-5 and TRBJ2-7; a weak D match, TRBD2 (5 bases). Germline V lookup: CDR1 MNHEY, CDR2 SVGAGI. The CDR3 covers 15 residues. V was trimmed by 6 bases and J by 2 bases, leaving 17 bases between them. This CDR3 reads CASSLDRGGTYEQYF. CDR3 nucleotides: TGTGCCAGCAGCCTCGATCGGGGTGGAACCTACGAGCAGTACTTC.

This rearrangement joins TRBV2 to TRBJ2-5; 7 bases match TRBD2. Germline V gene lookup returns CDR1 SNHLY and CDR2 FYNNEI. CDR3 length: 13 residues. The trim removed 2 bases at V and 4 bases at J, leaving 1 base unmatched. CDR3 DNA sequence: TGTGCCAGCAGTGAATTAGCGGGAGAGACCCAGTACTTC. Translated: CASSELAGETQYF.

The chain recombines TRBV7-2 with TRBJ2-7; 15 bases match TRBD2. Trimming cost V 4 bases and J 4 bases; bases outside gene matches: 5. The CDR3 is 16 residues long. Germline V lookup: CDR1 SGHTA, CDR2 FQGNSA. The chain's CDR3 is CASSWTSGREGYEQYF. DNA for the CDR3: TGTGCCAGCAGCTGGACTAGCGGGAGGGAGGGGTACGAGCAGTACTTC.

The gene calls are TRBV5-6 and TRBJ1-1; weak D call: TRBD1 (5 bases). This CDR3 has 18 residues. CDR1 is SGHDT and CDR2 is YYEEEE in the germline V gene. Trimming stripped 2 bases from V and 2 bases from J, with 22 bases between. In DNA form, the CDR3 reads TGTGCCAGCAGCTTTCTTACCCGGACACGGACGGAAAACACTGAAGCTTTCTTT. This translates into CASSFLTRTRTENTEAFF.

This chain connects TRBV27 to TRBJ1-4; 7 bases fit TRBD1. V lost 5 bases and J lost 8; bases outside the gene matches: 11. The CDR3 sequence is 15 residues long. Germline CDR1 is MNHEY and CDR2 is SMNVEV (reference sequence). The CDR3 nucleotides are TGTGCCAGCAGTCCACGCCCAGGGGGGTGGGAAAAACTGTTTTTT. Translated, it gives CASSPRPGGWEKLFF.

This chain joins TRBV7-2 and TRBJ1-5; no clear D. There are 15 residues in the CDR3. The germline CDR1 and CDR2 sequences are SGHTA and FQGNSA. V was pared by 3 bases and J by 1 base, with 10 bases between. In DNA form, the CDR3 reads TGTGCCAGCAGCTTGGGCAGTTTCAGCAATCAGCCCCAGCATTTT. Its protein product is CASSLGSFSNQPQHF.

This chain links TRBV27 with TRBJ1-5; D remains ambiguous. This CDR3 spans 18 amino acids. The germline V gene has CDR1 MNHEY and CDR2 SMNVEV (reference sequence). Trimming removed 6 bases from V and 0 bases from J, with 21 bases in between. Here the CDR3 DNA reads TGTGCCAGCAGAAGAATCTTTCAGCCCACCTATAGCAATCAGCCCCAGCATTTT. This gives the protein CASRRIFQPTYSNQPQHF.

V and J are TRBV29-1 and TRBJ1-1; D is ambiguous. Germline CDR1 reads SQVTM; CDR2 reads ANQGSEA. This CDR3 has 14 amino acids. Deletions cut 0 bases from V and 5 bases from J, with 13 bases between. The CDR3 DNA is TGCAGCGTTGAAGATCCCAGGAGGAGTACTGAAGCTTTCTTT. It is translated as CSVEDPRRSTEAFF.

The rearrangement links TRBV28 to TRBJ2-4; the D gene is possibly TRBD1 (5 bases). Germline CDR1 and CDR2: MDHEN and SYDVKM. The CDR3 is made up of 12 amino acids. V was trimmed by 5 bases and J by 10 bases, leaving 12 bases between them. The CDR3 nucleotides read TGTGCCAGCAGTCCAGGGATGCGGATTCAGTACTTC. Translating gives CASSPGMRIQYF.

The gene calls are TRBV11-2 and TRBJ2-4, with 9 bases aligning to TRBD1. J lost 9 bases, V lost 1 base, and 1 base had no gene match. The CDR3 covers 13 residues. Germline V gives CDR1 SGHAT, CDR2 FQNNGV. The CDR3 DNA reads as TGTGCCAGCAGCTTAGCGGGACAGGGCATTCAGTACTTC. Amino acid sequence: CASSLAGQGIQYF.

The genes are TRBV27 and TRBJ2-3; 11 bases agree with TRBD1. The CDR3 runs 16 residues. Germline-derived CDR1 and CDR2 are MNHEY and SMNVEV (reference sequence). V shed 6 bases, J shed 5 bases, and the junction held 10 bases outside the gene matches. CDR3 loop: CASRSPGQGVGDTQYF. DNA of the CDR3: TGTGCCAGCAGGTCCCCGGGACAGGGGGTGGGAGATACGCAGTATTTT.

V and J are TRBV5-4 and TRBJ2-1, with 9 positions matching TRBD2. Unmatched junction bases numbered 9, after V lost 1 base and J lost 7 bases. This CDR3 region has 16 residues. The V gene's germline CDR1 is SGHNT and CDR2 YYREEE (reference sequence). The CDR3, as DNA: TGTGCCAGCAGCTTGTGGTCCGCGGGACTAGCAAATGAGCAGTTCTTC. Its protein is CASSLWSAGLANEQFF.

This chain joins TRBV7-8 and TRBJ2-5; TRBD1 might be the D (6 bases). Germline values: CDR1 SGHVS, CDR2 FQNEAQ. V was clipped by 5 bases and J by 4 bases, with 14 bases between them. This CDR3 is built from 14 residues. This CDR3 reads CASSPHRVRETQYF. For the CDR3, the DNA is TGTGCCAGCAGCCCCCACAGGGTGCGAGAGACCCAGTACTTC. The whole variable domain, remainder taken from reference TRBV7-8 and TRBJ2-5, is GAGVSQSPRYKVAKRGQDVALRCDPISGHVSLFWYQQALGQGPEFLTYFQNEAQLDKSGLPSDRFFAERPEGSVSTLKIQRTQQEDSAVYLCASSPHRVRETQYFGPGTRLLVL.

The V gene is TRBV2, the J gene TRBJ2-1, with 9 nucleotides matching TRBD2. V lost 3 bases and J lost 7; bases outside the gene matches: 7. The CDR3 is made up of 15 amino acids. Looked up from germline, CDR1 is SNHLY and CDR2 is FYNNEI. CDR3 residues: CASSELAGGVNEQFF. As DNA, the CDR3 is TGTGCCAGCAGTGAGTTGGCGGGGGGGGTGAATGAGCAGTTCTTC.